This T cell receptor delta chain stems from a study of Vδ1+ human thymocytes. Worth noting for this clone: The antigen is not known.

Extracted RNA was reverse transcribed into cDNA. The CDR3 regions were amplified by multiplex PCR from V-gene primers to a constant-region primer. TCRdb repeated clone calling on the multiplex PCR reads with CATT. The profile shows 70,000 to 90,000 delta-chain clones, around 32% of them singletons. Overall study results and limits: Thymic TRG and TRD repertoires appeared highly polyclonal. Unexpected Vdelta2 sequences could cause misinterpretation of bulk repertoire data.

The CDR3 is 19 residues long. Per the germline V gene, CDR1 is TSWWSYY and CDR2 is QGS. The V end lost 2 bases, the J end lost 3 bases, and 25 bases lay between the germline ends. Material: Vdelta1+ gamma-delta thymocytes from the thymus. Subset meaning: FACS-sorted CD3+ TCRalphabeta- TCRVdelta1+ TCRVdelta2- thymocytes. This clonotype was obtained from a boy in the first two years of life who had congenital heart surgery. The chain carries TRDV1 and TRDJ1; the D is unclear. The CDR3 loop reads CALGEGSSAAPNLADKLIF. The CDR3 coding sequence is TGTGCTCTTGGGGAAGGTTCGTCCGCCGCACCTAACTTGGCCGATAAACTCATCTTT.